This entry features one T cell receptor (beta chain) sequence. It has no known antigen specificity. There are no base qualities to consult, and no much larger clone falls within one base. Library preparation used the immunoSEQ multiplex PCR assay. TCRdb obtained this table from immuneACCESS and retained in-frame rearrangements with V and J assigned. These tables miss some clones; where compared with another copy, unresolved V genes account for less than half of the shortfall, and the remainder is unexplained. The sample records about 67,000 clones, 90% to 95% of which are singletons. In total, the top ten clones hold around 3% of the sample. These data come from a study of T cells after somatic rescue of genetic block (dated by TCRdb to 2018 to 2020). General notes on the study: The study assessed how robust, over the long term, a T-cell system was when the system had developed through somatic rescue of a genetic block in T-cell development.

The trim is 0 bases for V and 3 bases for J, with a gap of 8 bases between the germline ends. Counted from cysteine to phenylalanine, this CDR3 has 14 amino acids. Of the read, only the CDR3 DNA is kept; its 42 bases are in frame from base 1. Taken from the germline V gene (reference sequence), the CDR1 and CDR2 loops are MNHEY and SMNVEV. The sequenced sample was peripheral blood mononuclear cells (PBMCs). The receptor comes from a man aged 35 to 55. The sequence joins TRBV27 to TRBJ1-2, with the D gene uncertain. The base sequence is TGTGCCAGCAGTTTATCCCCACGGTACTATGGCTACACCTTC. It translates as CASSLSPRYYGYTF.